Shown below are 21 T cell receptor beta chains from a single sample sequenced in a study of T cell changes during pregnancy in multiple sclerosis. The assay was immunoSEQ multiplex PCR, and TCRdb's table has in-frame clones only and misses some. The sample consists of 35,000 to 45,000 clones, around 94% of them appearing once. Sequencing used CD8+ T cells from peripheral blood mononuclear cells, obtained in the third trimester of pregnancy. All receptors derive from a female donor with multiple sclerosis, enrolled in a pregnancy study.

The rearrangement links TRBV7-9 to TRBJ1-2; a possible D gene is TRBD1 (6 bases). Germline-derived CDR1 and CDR2 are SEHNR and FQNEAQ (reference sequence). V lost 1 base and J lost 3, with 15 bases in between. The CDR3 sequence is 16 residues long. This chain's CDR3 is CASSLGRGQPHYGYTF. The CDR3 DNA reads as TGTGCCAGCAGCTTAGGCAGGGGTCAACCTCACTATGGCTACACCTTC.

V gene TRBV15 combines with J gene TRBJ1-5, with a tentative D call TRBD1 (5 bases). Trimming removed 0 bases at V and 6 bases at J, with 12 bases between. The CDR3 has 15 amino acids. Germline V lookup: CDR1 LNHNV, CDR2 YYDKDF (reference sequence). The CDR3 DNA follows: TGTGCCACCAGCAGAGATTCGCAGGGTGGTCAGCCCCAGCATTTT. As protein: CATSRDSQGGQPQHF.

The rearrangement links TRBV27 to TRBJ1-2, with TRBD1 matching 9 bases. The CDR3 loop spans 16 amino acids. J was trimmed by 8 bases and V by 1 base; bases with no gene match: 11. Germline V gene data show CDR1 as MNHEY and CDR2 as SMNVEV (reference sequence). This CDR3 is CASSLFPLGQGHGYTF. The CDR3 nucleotides are TGTGCCAGCAGTTTATTTCCCCTGGGACAGGGCCACGGCTACACCTTC.

The chain uses TRBV9 and TRBJ1-5; TRBD1 aligns across 10 bases. The CDR3 spans 15 residues. The V segment lost 2 bases and the J segment 7 bases; nucleotides outside the gene matches: 6. The V gene's germline CDR1 is SGDLS and CDR2 YYNGEE. CDR3 nucleotides: TGTGCCAGCAGCGTCGGGACAGGGGCAGGACAGCCCCAGCATTTT. This gives the protein CASSVGTGAGQPQHF. The variable domain in full, completed from reference TRBV9 and TRBJ1-5, reads DSGVTQTPKHLITATGQRVTLRCSPRSGDLSVYWYQQSLDQGLQFLIQYYNGEERAKGNILERFSAQQFPDLHSELNLSSLELGDSALYFCASSVGTGAGQPQHFGDGTRLSIL.

V usage is TRBV27 and J usage is TRBJ2-6; 11 positions match TRBD2. Germline V gives CDR1 MNHEY, CDR2 SMNVEV (reference sequence). The ends lost 6 bases at V and 8 bases at J; junction bases unmatched: 9. The CDR3 totals 16 residues. The chain's CDR3 is CASSLSGGERTNVLTF. The CDR3 DNA reads TGTGCCAGCAGCCTTAGCGGGGGGGAAAGGACCAACGTCCTGACTTTC.

The chain carries TRBV7-9 and TRBJ2-3; D gene unclear. This CDR3 spans 18 amino acids. Trimming left V 0 bases short and J 2 bases short, with 18 bases between. CDR1 and CDR2 from the germline V gene are SEHNR and FQNEAQ (reference sequence). CDR3 protein: CASSLASEAVYDTDTQYF. The CDR3, as DNA: TGTGCCAGCAGCTTAGCGTCTGAGGCAGTTTATGACACAGATACGCAGTATTTT. The full variable domain, rest sourced from reference TRBV7-9 and TRBJ2-3, is DTGVSQNPRHKITKRGQNVTFRCDPISEHNRLYWYRQTLGQGPEFLTYFQNEAQLEKSRLLSDRFSAERPKGSFSTLEIQRTEQGDSAMYLCASSLASEAVYDTDTQYFGPGTRLTVL.

The chain links TRBV10-2 to TRBJ1-1; 9 bases map to TRBD1. The CDR3 contains 14 residues. V dropped 6 bases and J dropped 4; count of bases not matched to a gene: 6. The germline V gene has CDR1 WSHSY and CDR2 SAAADI. As DNA, the CDR3 is TGCGCCAGCAGGATGGGACAGGGTGGCACTGAAGCTTTCTTT. It translates to CASRMGQGGTEAFF.

This clone is medium-sized by share. This chain joins TRBV5-1 and TRBJ2-7, with D maybe TRBD1 (5 bases). CDR3 size: 11 residues. CDR1 and CDR2 from the germline V gene are SGHRS and YFSETQ. Between the trimmed V and J ends, which lost 4 bases and 6 bases, there was a span of 8 bases. CDR3 sequence reads: CASSPDSEQYF. In DNA form, the CDR3 reads TGCGCCAGCAGCCCTGACAGCGAGCAGTACTTC.

This clone was detected once. V and J are TRBV30 and TRBJ2-1; a possible D gene is TRBD2 (6 bases). V lost 0 bases to trimming and J lost 5 bases, with 17 bases between them. The CDR3 spans 16 residues. Germline V CDR1 and CDR2: GTSNPN, SVGIG (reference sequence). CDR3 in amino acids: CAWSVSSGFYHNEQFF. The CDR3 nucleotides read TGTGCCTGGAGTGTTAGTAGCGGATTTTATCACAATGAGCAGTTCTTC.

The chain couples TRBV11-2 to TRBJ1-2; 8 positions match TRBD1. The germline V gene encodes CDR1 SGHAT and CDR2 FQNNGV. The CDR3 has 13 residues. Germline trimming cut 8 bases from V and 7 bases from J; bases unmatched to any gene: 9. CDR3 in amino acids: CASGTGLLGGYTF. CDR3 nucleotides: TGTGCCAGCGGGACAGGACTATTAGGTGGCTACACCTTC.

V and J are TRBV2 and TRBJ2-3; 13 positions agree with TRBD2. The length of the CDR3 is 16 residues. CDR1 is SNHLY and CDR2 is FYNNEI in the germline V gene. J was trimmed by 2 bases and V by 6 bases; bases with no gene match: 5. The CDR3 sequence: CASSSGLAGNTDTQYF. CDR3 nucleotide sequence: TGTGCCAGCAGCTCGGGACTAGCGGGGAACACAGATACGCAGTATTTT.

The genes are TRBV27 and TRBJ1-1; TRBD1 aligns across 10 bases. Trimming took 8 bases from V and 8 from J; bases not matched to a gene: 5. The CDR3 loop spans 12 amino acids. Per germline, CDR1 MNHEY and CDR2 SMNVEV (reference sequence). CDR3 nucleotides: TGTGCCAGCCAGGACAGGGGGGGAGAAGCTTTCTTT. Protein: CASQDRGGEAFF.

The V call is TRBV5-6, the J call TRBJ1-4; D gene unclear. Per germline, CDR1 SGHDT and CDR2 YYEEEE. The CDR3 runs to 13 residues. V was cut by 6 bases and J by 8 bases, with 14 bases left in between. This CDR3 is CASKVGGDEKLFF. The CDR3 bases are TGTGCCAGCAAAGTCGGAGGAGACGAAAAACTGTTTTTT.

CDR3 coding DNA: TGCAGTGTTAATAACTATGGCTACACCTTC. Translated, it gives CSVNNYGYTF. V gene TRBV20-1 combines with J gene TRBJ1-2; no clear D gene. CDR1 is DFQATT, CDR2 SNEGSKA, per germline (reference sequence). The CDR3 has 10 amino acids. V dropped 7 bases and J dropped 1 base, with 4 bases sitting between them.

The chain uses TRBV5-1 and TRBJ1-6; 8 bases map to TRBD1. CDR1 SGHRS and CDR2 YFSETQ come from the germline V gene. CDR3 length equals 14 residues. V lost 4 bases to trimming and J lost 7 bases; unmatched junction nucleotides: 4. The DNA for the CDR3 is TGCGCCAGCAGCCAGACAGGGGTAAATTCACCCCTCCACTTT. Its translation: CASSQTGVNSPLHF.

The chain employs TRBV4-2 and TRBJ2-1; TRBD2 matches 9 bases. Germline V gene data show CDR1 as LGHNA and CDR2 as YNFKEQ. This CDR3 is 17 amino acids long. V shed 0 bases and J 4 bases; nucleotides not matched to a gene: 7. The CDR3 spells CASSQEGDSGGYNEQFF. Here the CDR3 DNA reads TGTGCCAGCAGCCAAGAGGGGGATAGCGGGGGATACAATGAGCAGTTCTTC.

This chain links TRBV18 with TRBJ1-1, with D possibly being TRBD1 (5 bases). The CDR3 extends over 15 amino acids. Germline V gene data show CDR1 as KGHSH and CDR2 as LQKENI. The ends were cut back, 3 bases at V and 3 bases at J, with 14 bases in the middle. In DNA form, the CDR3 reads TGTGCCAGCTCACCTCCGGGGGGAGAGGACACTGAAGCTTTCTTT. It specifies CASSPPGGEDTEAFF.

V and J are TRBV27 and TRBJ2-7; 7 nucleotides align to TRBD1. CDR1 is MNHEY, CDR2 SMNVEV, per germline (reference sequence). This CDR3 has 15 amino acids. The ends lost 4 bases at V and 2 bases at J; junction bases unmatched: 8. The CDR3: CASSSAGTAAYEQYF. Here the CDR3 DNA reads TGTGCCAGCAGTTCCGCCGGGACAGCCGCCTACGAGCAGTACTTC.

The chain recombines TRBV27 with TRBJ2-7; D is uncertain. CDR1 and CDR2 (germline): MNHEY, SMNVEV (reference sequence). The CDR3 extends over 13 amino acids. The germline V and J ends were trimmed by 3 bases and 6 bases, with 12 bases remaining between them. The CDR3 DNA reads as TGTGCCAGCAGTTTCGGTCCCTCTTCCGAGCAGTACTTC. Encoded protein: CASSFGPSSEQYF.

The V and J genes are TRBV2 and TRBJ1-2; a possible D gene is TRBD1 (5 bases). Trimming removed 4 bases at V and 1 base at J, with 13 bases between. There are 15 residues in the CDR3. The germline V gene encodes CDR1 SNHLY and CDR2 FYNNEI. The CDR3 sequence: CASSGKNQGNYGYTF. The CDR3 DNA reads TGTGCCAGCAGTGGAAAAAACCAGGGTAACTATGGCTACACCTTC.

The rearrangement uses TRBV28 and TRBJ1-1; D is perhaps TRBD1 (6 bases). Germline CDR1 reads MDHEN; CDR2 reads SYDVKM. The CDR3 consists of 17 residues. V gave up 2 bases and J gave up 0 bases, with 16 bases separating them. This CDR3 reads CASSLIPLGGLNTEAFF. The CDR3 nucleotides read TGTGCCAGCAGTTTAATCCCCCTCGGGGGGCTGAACACTGAAGCTTTCTTT.